A single sample is the source of the 3 T cell receptor beta chains below, sequenced in a study of blood T cell repertoires in COVID-19. Assay: immunoSEQ multiplex PCR; the TCRdb copy retains only in-frame clones and omits some. The table has fewer than 300,000 clones, about 89% seen once; the top ten hold over 2%. Sequencing was done on a sample of peripheral blood. These TCRs come from a woman between 45 and 65 years old with acute or convalescent COVID-19.

The chain's CDR3 is CASSLFGGEKLFF. Written as DNA, the CDR3 is TGTGCCAGCAGCTTGTTCGGAGGCGAAAAACTGTTTTTT. The J gene is TRBJ1-4, the V gene TRBV9; D is unresolved. Germline CDR1 reads SGDLS; CDR2 reads YYNGEE. The germline V and J ends were trimmed by 4 bases and 8 bases, with 12 bases remaining between them. This CDR3 has 13 residues. The full variable domain, with the rest looked up from reference TRBV9 and TRBJ1-4, is DSGVTQTPKHLITATGQRVTLRCSPRSGDLSVYWYQQSLDQGLQFLIQYYNGEERAKGNILERFSAQQFPDLHSELNLSSLELGDSALYFCASSLFGGEKLFFGSGTQLSVL.

The chain combines TRBV6-2 or TRBV6-3 with TRBJ2-5, with 10 bases fitting TRBD2. V shed 6 bases, J shed 1 base, and the junction held 11 bases outside the gene matches. Germline CDR1 is MNHEY and CDR2 is SVGEGT. This CDR3 is built from 17 residues. Here the CDR3 reads CASSDRGASGSQETQYF. The CDR3 nucleotides are TGTGCCAGCAGCGACCGGGGGGCTAGCGGGAGCCAAGAGACCCAGTACTTC.

This clone has a handful of counts. The CDR3 DNA follows: TGTGCCAGCAGTTACTCAGCACTTATGAACACTGAAGCTTTCTTT. As protein: CASSYSALMNTEAFF. The chain carries TRBV6-5 and TRBJ1-1; no firm D call. Trimming removed 0 bases from V and 0 bases from J, with 8 bases in between. The CDR3 covers 15 residues. CDR1 and CDR2 (germline): MNHEY, SVGAGI.